This T cell receptor beta chain came from a study of blood T cell repertoires in COVID-19. Study-wide background: Resolution of symptoms, clearance, or two negative PCRs was present in recovered Cohort 3 donors.

Germline lookup yields CDR1 MNHEY and CDR2 SVGAGI. Germline trimming cut 5 bases from V and 0 bases from J; bases unmatched to any gene: 6. The CDR3 has 15 residues. The assay was immunoSEQ multiplex PCR, and TCRdb's table has in-frame clones only and misses some. The data contain more than 300,000 clones, approximately 89% of them singletons. The chain has TRBV6-5 and TRBJ2-7; 8 bases are a match to TRBD2. Sequenced sample: PBMCs or T cells enriched from blood (not recorded which). This receptor was obtained from a man aged 35 to 55 in a cohort exposed to, infected with or recovered from COVID-19 (not recorded which). The DNA for the CDR3 is TGTGCCAGCAGTATAGCGGGATATTCCTCCTACGAGCAGTACTTC. Its protein product is CASSIAGYSSYEQYF.